The 15 T cell receptor beta chains in this list originate from one sample, sequenced in a study of blood T cells in healthy people across ages. A sample-barcoded 5' primer and a J-beta primer mix were used in a second PCR of about 6 to 12 cycles. TCRdb recomputed calls from the 5' RACE reads with MiXCR, one row per CDR3 protein. The sample carries 550,000 to 700,000 distinct CDR3 sequences, approximately 25% recorded once. The sample taken for sequencing was blood. Receptor source: a woman aged 65 to 85 in good health.

V is TRBV9 and J is TRBJ2-5; D call uncertain. From germline, CDR1 is SGDLS and CDR2 YYNGEE. The CDR3 contains 14 residues. Trimming removed 0 bases from V and 4 bases from J, with 10 bases in between. Here the CDR3 DNA reads TGTGCCAGCAGCGTAGCTGTTCCCCCAGAGACCCAGTACTTC. Its translation: CASSVAVPPETQYF. The entire variable domain, with the rest obtained from reference TRBV9 and TRBJ2-5, is as follows: DSGVTQTPKHLITATGQRVTLRCSPRSGDLSVYWYQQSLDQGLQFLIQYYNGEERAKGNILERFSAQQFPDLHSELNLSSLELGDSALYFCASSVAVPPETQYFGPGTRLLVL.

This clonotype was seen a handful of times. The chain has TRBV19 and TRBJ2-5; TRBD2 might be the D (5 bases). Germline V lookup: CDR1 LNHDA, CDR2 SQIVND (reference sequence). There are 14 residues in the CDR3. The ends were cut back, 7 bases at V and 0 bases at J, with 12 bases in the middle. The CDR3, as DNA: TGTGCCAGTAAATTGACGGGGTACCAAGAGACCCAGTACTTC. It codes for CASKLTGYQETQYF.

The chain joins TRBV20-1 to TRBJ2-7, with D unresolved. The CDR3 covers 13 residues. The germline CDR1 and CDR2 sequences are DFQATT and SNEGSKA (reference sequence). CDR3: CTRIGRQSYEQYF. CDR3 bases: TGCACCCGAATAGGACGGCAATCCTACGAGCAGTACTTC.

The chain combines TRBV10-3 with TRBJ2-5, with TRBD2 matching 10 bases. The better agreement between TRBJ2-7 and the DNA end casts doubt on the J call. Germline assignment: CDR1 ENHRY and CDR2 SYGVKD. CDR3 length: 14 amino acids. In DNA, the CDR3 is TGTGCCATCAGGCCTAGCGGGGGCCTCTACGAGCAGTACTTC. Its translation: CAIRPSGGLYEQYF.

This clonotype was counted only a few times. The V call is TRBV12-3 or TRBV12-4, the J call TRBJ1-5, with TRBD1 as a possible D gene (6 bases). This CDR3 is 14 amino acids long. Trimming removed 5 bases from V and 10 bases from J, with 18 bases in between. CDR3 amino acids: CASSLGQSPGPQHF. DNA of the CDR3: TGTGCCAGCAGTCTTGGACAGTCCCCAGGACCCCAGCATTTT.

The genes are TRBV10-3 and TRBJ2-7, with D maybe TRBD1 (6 bases). With 6 bases removed from V and 2 bases from J, the gap between germline ends came to 11 bases. The length of the CDR3 is 13 residues. Looked up from germline, CDR1 is ENHRY and CDR2 is SYGVKD. The CDR3 sequence: CAIRDSRPYEQYF. The CDR3 DNA is TGTGCCATCAGGGACAGCCGCCCCTACGAGCAGTACTTC.

The chain couples TRBV20-1 to TRBJ2-3; D is uncertain. The CDR3 length is 11 residues. Trimming removed 4 bases at V and 3 bases at J, with 5 bases between. The germline gives CDR1 DFQATT, CDR2 SNEGSKA (reference sequence). The CDR3 DNA sequence: TGCAGTGCTATATTAACAGATACGCAGTATTTT. Protein sequence: CSAILTDTQYF.

This clonotype was detected ten times or more. This chain uses TRBV6-2 or TRBV6-3 with TRBJ2-4; TRBD1 matches at 7 bases. This CDR3 is built from 19 residues. Trimming took 4 bases from V and 0 from J; bases not matched to a gene: 15. From germline, CDR1 is MNHEY and CDR2 SVGEGT. The CDR3 protein is CASSSPPGQAPLAKNIQYF. The CDR3 DNA reads TGTGCCAGCAGTTCTCCCCCAGGACAGGCACCGTTAGCCAAAAACATTCAGTACTTC.

The chain uses TRBV10-3 and TRBJ1-4; the match to TRBD1 covers 9 bases. Unmatched junction bases numbered 13, after V lost 2 bases and J lost 3 bases. Per germline, CDR1 ENHRY and CDR2 SYGVKD. The CDR3 totals 19 residues. CDR3 amino acids: CAISETPGQGSTANEKLFF. As DNA, the CDR3 is TGTGCCATCAGTGAGACCCCCGGACAGGGGAGTACGGCTAATGAAAAACTGTTTTTT.

The V call is TRBV12-3 or TRBV12-4, the J call TRBJ1-1, with D possibly matching TRBD1 (5 bases). The V end lost 9 bases, the J end lost 1 base, and 12 bases lay between the germline ends. The CDR3 loop spans 13 amino acids. The CDR3 coding sequence is TGTGCCAGTAGGGACGGGACGAACACTGAAGCTTTCTTT. Amino acids: CASRDGTNTEAFF.

This rearrangement joins TRBV18 to TRBJ1-6; D gene ambiguous. CDR3 length equals 13 residues. Germline V gene data show CDR1 as KGHSH and CDR2 as LQKENI. Trimming pared 2 bases from V and 7 bases from J, leaving 6 bases between. The DNA for the CDR3 is TGTGCCAGCTCACCAGGGTCCAATTCACCCCTCCACTTT. This codes for CASSPGSNSPLHF.

The chain couples TRBV12-3 or TRBV12-4 to TRBJ1-1, with a weak D call TRBD1 (6 bases). This CDR3 is 13 amino acids long. V lost 5 bases and J lost 4, with 11 bases in between. The CDR3 coding sequence is TGTGCCAGCAGTACCCAGGGGAGCACTGAAGCTTTCTTT. Protein product: CASSTQGSTEAFF.

This chain links TRBV4-3 with TRBJ2-3, with 11 bases that match TRBD2. Germline-derived CDR1 and CDR2 are LGHNA and YSLEER. V shed 0 bases, J shed 3 bases, and the junction held 8 bases outside the gene matches. This CDR3 is 18 amino acids long. In nucleotides, the CDR3 is TGCGCCAGCAGCCAAGATCGGGGTCTAGCGGGAGGTACAGATACGCAGTATTTT. It specifies CASSQDRGLAGGTDTQYF.

This clonotype has at least ten counts. This rearrangement joins TRBV12-3 or TRBV12-4 to TRBJ1-1, with D uncertain. V gave up 2 bases and J gave up 6 bases, with 7 bases separating them. CDR3 length: 12 amino acids. The CDR3 bases are TGTGCCAGCAGTTTAACGGGAGCTGAAGCTTTCTTT. Amino acids: CASSLTGAEAFF.

This clonotype was picked up a small number of times. The chain links TRBV20-1 to TRBJ1-4; 8 nucleotides match TRBD1. CDR3 length: 13 amino acids. The V segment lost 5 bases and the J segment 4 bases; nucleotides outside the gene matches: 3. Per germline, CDR1 DFQATT and CDR2 SNEGSKA (reference sequence). CDR3 region: CSASTGGNEKLFF. The CDR3 DNA follows: TGCAGTGCTTCTACAGGGGGTAATGAAAAACTGTTTTTT.